This TCR beta chain stems from a study of beta chain features in type 1 diabetes. General observations from the study: Within each of all four CD4+ subsets, Type 1 diabetes patients had TCRB CDR3s that were moderately but significantly shorter.

This clone has just one count. The antigen remains unidentified. Expressed TCRB transcripts were sequenced because the isolated RNA had all been reverse transcribed beforehand. Assay: immunoSEQ multiplex PCR; the TCRdb copy retains only in-frame clones and omits some. The sample yields 200,000 to 300,000 clones, around 21% seen once. The source of this sequence is a woman in her thirties or forties with type 1 diabetes. The sequenced material came from naive CD4+ T cells from blood.

The CDR3 bases are TGTGCCAGCAGCCTTCTGGGAGGGTACGAGCAGTACTTC. Translated, it gives CASSLLGGYEQYF. The chain carries TRBV7-9 and TRBJ2-7; 7 nucleotides line up with TRBD2. The CDR3 covers 13 residues. Per the germline V gene, CDR1 is SEHNR and CDR2 is FQNEAQ (reference sequence). J gave up 4 bases and V 5 bases, and 5 bases lay outside the gene matches.